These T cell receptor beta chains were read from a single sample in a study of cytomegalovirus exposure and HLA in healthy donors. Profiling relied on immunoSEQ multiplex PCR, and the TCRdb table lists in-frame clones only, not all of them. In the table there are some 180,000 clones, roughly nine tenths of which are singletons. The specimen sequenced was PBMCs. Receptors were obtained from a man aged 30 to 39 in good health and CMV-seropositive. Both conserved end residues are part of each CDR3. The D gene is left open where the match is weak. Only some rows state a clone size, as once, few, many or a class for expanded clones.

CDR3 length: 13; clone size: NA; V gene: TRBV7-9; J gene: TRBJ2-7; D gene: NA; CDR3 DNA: TGTGCCAGCAGCCCTGCGGGGTTCGGCGAGCAGTACTTC; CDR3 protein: CASSPAGFGEQYF
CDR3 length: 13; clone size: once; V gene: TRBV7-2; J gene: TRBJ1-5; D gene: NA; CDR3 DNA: TGTGCCAGCAGCTTCGGGAGCAATCAGCCCCAGCATTTT; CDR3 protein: CASSFGSNQPQHF
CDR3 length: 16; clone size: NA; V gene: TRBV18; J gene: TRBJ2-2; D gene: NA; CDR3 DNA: TGTGCCAGCTCACCACGGGGGGCCGTGAACACCGGGGAGCTGTTTTTT; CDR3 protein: CASSPRGAVNTGELFF
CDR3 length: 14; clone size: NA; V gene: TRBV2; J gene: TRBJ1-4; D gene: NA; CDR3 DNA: TGTGCCAGCACGGGGGTAAGGAGGAATGAAAAACTGTTTTTT; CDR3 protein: CASTGVRRNEKLFF
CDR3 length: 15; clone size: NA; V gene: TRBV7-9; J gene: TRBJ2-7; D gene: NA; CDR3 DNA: TGTGCCAGCAGCTCCTGGGACTCTAGCTCCTACGAGCAGTACTTC; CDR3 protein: CASSSWDSSSYEQYF
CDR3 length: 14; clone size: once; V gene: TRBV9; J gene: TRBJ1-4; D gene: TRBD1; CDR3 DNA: TGTGCCAGCAGCACCGGGACAGGGGTTGAAAAACTGTTTTTT; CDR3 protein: CASSTGTGVEKLFF
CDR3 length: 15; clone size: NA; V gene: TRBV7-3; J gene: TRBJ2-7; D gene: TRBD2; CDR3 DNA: TGTGCCAGCAGCTTAAGTGGCGGGAGGGGGTACGAGCAGTACTTC; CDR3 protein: CASSLSGGRGYEQYF
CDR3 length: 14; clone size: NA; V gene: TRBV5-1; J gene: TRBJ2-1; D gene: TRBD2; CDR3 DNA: TGCGCCACGAGGGAGCTAGCGGGAGACAATGAGCAGTTCTTC; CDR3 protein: CATRELAGDNEQFF
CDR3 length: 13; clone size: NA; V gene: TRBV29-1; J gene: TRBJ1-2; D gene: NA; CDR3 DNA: TGCAGCGTTGAGACCCTAAACCTCGATGGCTACACCTTC; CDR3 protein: CSVETLNLDGYTF
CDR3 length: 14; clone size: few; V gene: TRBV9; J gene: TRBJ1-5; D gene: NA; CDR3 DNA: TGTGCCAGCAGTCGGAGGGGGGATAATCAGCCCCAGCATTTT; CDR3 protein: CASSRRGDNQPQHF
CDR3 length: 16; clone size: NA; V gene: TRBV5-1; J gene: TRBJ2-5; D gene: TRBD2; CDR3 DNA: TGCGCCAGCAGCTTGCTGAGCGGGACCAATCAAGAGACCCAGTACTTC; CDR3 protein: CASSLLSGTNQETQYF
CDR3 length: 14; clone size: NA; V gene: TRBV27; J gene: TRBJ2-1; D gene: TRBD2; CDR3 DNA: TGTGCCAGCATGGGGCTAGCGGGAGTCTCTGAGCAGTTCTTC; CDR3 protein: CASMGLAGVSEQFF
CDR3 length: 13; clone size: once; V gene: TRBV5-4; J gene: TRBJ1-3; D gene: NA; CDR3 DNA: TGTGCCAGCCGCCGGCTAGGTGGAGACACCATATATTTT; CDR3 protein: CASRRLGGDTIYF
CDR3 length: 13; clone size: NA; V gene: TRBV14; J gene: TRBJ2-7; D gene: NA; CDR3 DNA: TGTGCCAGCAGATACAGGGCCTCCTACGAGCAGTACTTC; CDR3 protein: CASRYRASYEQYF
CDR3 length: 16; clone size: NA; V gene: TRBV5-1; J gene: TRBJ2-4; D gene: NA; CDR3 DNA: TGCGCCAGCAGCTTGGGGCTGCGGGACAGTCAAAACATTCAGTACTTC; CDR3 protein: CASSLGLRDSQNIQYF
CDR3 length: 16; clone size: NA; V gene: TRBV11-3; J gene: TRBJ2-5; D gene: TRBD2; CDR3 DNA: TGTGCCAGCAGCCGTAGCGGGGGGACCTACCAAGAGACCCAGTACTTC; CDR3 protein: CASSRSGGTYQETQYF
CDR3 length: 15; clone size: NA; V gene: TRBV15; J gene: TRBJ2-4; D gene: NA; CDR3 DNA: TGTGCCACCAGCAGAGAAAAACAGGGCGCGAACATTCAGTACTTC; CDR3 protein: CATSREKQGANIQYF
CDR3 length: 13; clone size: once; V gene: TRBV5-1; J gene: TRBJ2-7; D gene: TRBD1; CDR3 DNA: TGCGCCAGCAGCAGGACAGGGGTCGAAGAGCAGTACTTC; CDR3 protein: CASSRTGVEEQYF
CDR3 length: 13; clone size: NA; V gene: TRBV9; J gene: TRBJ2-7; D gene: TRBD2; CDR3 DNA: TGTGCCAGCAGCCGTAGCGGGGACTACGAGCAGTACTTC; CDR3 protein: CASSRSGDYEQYF
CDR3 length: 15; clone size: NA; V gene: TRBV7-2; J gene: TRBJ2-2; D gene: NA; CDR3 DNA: TGTGCCAGCAGCTTAGTCGGGGTTAACACCGGGGAGCTGTTTTTT; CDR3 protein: CASSLVGVNTGELFF
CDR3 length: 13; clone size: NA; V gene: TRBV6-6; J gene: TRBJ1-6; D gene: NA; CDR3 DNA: TGTGCCAGCAGTTATGAGGTCGATTCACCCCTCCACTTT; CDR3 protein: CASSYEVDSPLHF
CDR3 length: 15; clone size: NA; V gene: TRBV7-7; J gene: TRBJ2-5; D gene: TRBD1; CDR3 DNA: TGTGCTAGCAGCCCCGGGACAGGACTACAAGAGACCCAGTACTTC; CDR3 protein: CASSPGTGLQETQYF
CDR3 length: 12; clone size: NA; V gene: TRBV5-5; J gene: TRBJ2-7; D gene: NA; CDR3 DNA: TGTGCCAGCAGTTTGGACCTTTACGAGCAGTACTTC; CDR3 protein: CASSLDLYEQYF
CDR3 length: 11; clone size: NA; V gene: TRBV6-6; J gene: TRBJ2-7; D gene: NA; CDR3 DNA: TGTGCCAGCAGTTGGTCCTACGAGCAGTACTTC; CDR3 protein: CASSWSYEQYF
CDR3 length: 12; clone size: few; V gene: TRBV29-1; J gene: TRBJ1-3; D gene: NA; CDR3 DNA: TGCAGCGTTGAGGGAGGAGGGAACACCATATATTTT; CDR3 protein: CSVEGGGNTIYF
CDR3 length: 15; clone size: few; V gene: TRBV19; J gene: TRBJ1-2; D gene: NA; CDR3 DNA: TGTGCCAGTAGCCTCCGGGACCAGGGGTCGGGTGGCTACACCTTC; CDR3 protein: CASSLRDQGSGGYTF
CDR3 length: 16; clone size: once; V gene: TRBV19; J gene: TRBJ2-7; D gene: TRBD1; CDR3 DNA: TGTGCCAGTAGTCCGCCCCACAGGGGCAGTGGCTACGAGCAGTACTTC; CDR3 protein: CASSPPHRGSGYEQYF
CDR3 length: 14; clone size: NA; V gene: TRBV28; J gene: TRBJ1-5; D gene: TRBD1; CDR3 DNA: TGTGCCAGCAGTTCCCTCTGGGACAGTCAGCCCCAGCATTTT; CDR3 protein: CASSSLWDSQPQHF
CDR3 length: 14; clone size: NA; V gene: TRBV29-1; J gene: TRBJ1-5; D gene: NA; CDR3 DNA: TGCAGCGTTGCAGCCGGGGCTAGCAATCAGCCCCAGCATTTT; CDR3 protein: CSVAAGASNQPQHF
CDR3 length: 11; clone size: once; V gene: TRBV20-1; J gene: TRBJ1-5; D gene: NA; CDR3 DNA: TGCAGTGCTAGTTTGGACCAGCCCCAGCATTTT; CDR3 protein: CSASLDQPQHF
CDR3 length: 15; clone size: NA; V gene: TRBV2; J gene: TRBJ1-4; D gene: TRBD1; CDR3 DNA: TGTGCCAGCAGTCCCTGGACAGGACGTGCTGAAAAACTGTTTTTT; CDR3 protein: CASSPWTGRAEKLFF
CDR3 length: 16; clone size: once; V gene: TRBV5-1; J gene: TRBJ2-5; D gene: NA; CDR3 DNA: TGCGCCAGCAGCTTGGACGGCCCCAGGACCGGGGGGACCCAGTACTTC; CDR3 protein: CASSLDGPRTGGTQYF
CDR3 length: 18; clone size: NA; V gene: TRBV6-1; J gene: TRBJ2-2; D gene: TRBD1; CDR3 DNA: TGTGCCAGCAGTGATCGCCCCCCGACAGGGGGCACCACCGGGGAGCTGTTTTTT; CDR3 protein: CASSDRPPTGGTTGELFF
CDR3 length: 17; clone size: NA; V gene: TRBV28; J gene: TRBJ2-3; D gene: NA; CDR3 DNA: TGTGCCAGCAGGGCCCAATACTGGGGGGTTTCCCCAGATACGCAGTATTTT; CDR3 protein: CASRAQYWGVSPDTQYF
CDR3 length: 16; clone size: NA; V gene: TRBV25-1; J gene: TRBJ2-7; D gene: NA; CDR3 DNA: TGTGCCAGCAGTGAATCGGGGACACGGCTCTCCTACGAGCAGTACTTC; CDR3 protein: CASSESGTRLSYEQYF
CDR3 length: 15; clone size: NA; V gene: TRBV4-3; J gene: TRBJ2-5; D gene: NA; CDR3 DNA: TGCGCCAGCAGCCAAGATATCGGGGCCCGAGAGACCCAGTACTTC; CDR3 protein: CASSQDIGARETQYF
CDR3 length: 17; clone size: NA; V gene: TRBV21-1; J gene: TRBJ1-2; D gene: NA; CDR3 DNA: TGTGCCAGCAGCCCCCGGAGGAGGCGGGGCTTTAACTATGGCTACACCTTC; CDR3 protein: CASSPRRRRGFNYGYTF
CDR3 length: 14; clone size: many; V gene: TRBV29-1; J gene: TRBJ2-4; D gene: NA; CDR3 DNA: TGCAGCGTTGAAGATAGGGGGTATCAAAACATTCAGTACTTC; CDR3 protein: CSVEDRGYQNIQYF
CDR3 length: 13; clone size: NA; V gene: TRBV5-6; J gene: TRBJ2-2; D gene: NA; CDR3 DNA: TGTGCCAGCAGTTCCCAGGGGTCCGGGGAGCTGTTTTTT; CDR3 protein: CASSSQGSGELFF
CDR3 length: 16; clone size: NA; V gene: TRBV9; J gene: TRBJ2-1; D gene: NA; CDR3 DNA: TGTGCCAGCAGCGTAGATTCCGGGGCCTTTAACAATGAGCAGTTCTTC; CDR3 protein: CASSVDSGAFNNEQFF
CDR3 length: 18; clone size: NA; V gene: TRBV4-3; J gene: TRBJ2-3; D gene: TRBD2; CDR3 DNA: TGCGCCAGCAGCCTAATGGGCCTAGCGGGGGGAACATCAGATACGCAGTATTTT; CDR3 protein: CASSLMGLAGGTSDTQYF
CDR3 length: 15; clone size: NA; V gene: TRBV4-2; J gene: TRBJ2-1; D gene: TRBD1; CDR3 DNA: TGTGCCAGCAGCCGGCCGGGACAGACCGACAATGAGCAGTTCTTC; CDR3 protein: CASSRPGQTDNEQFF
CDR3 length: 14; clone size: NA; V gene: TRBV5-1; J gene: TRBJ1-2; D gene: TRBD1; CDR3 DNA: TGCGCCAGCAGCTCCCCGGGACAGGGGGCCCGCGAGACCTTC; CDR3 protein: CASSSPGQGARETF
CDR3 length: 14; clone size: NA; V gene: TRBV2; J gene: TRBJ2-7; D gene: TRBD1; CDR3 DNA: TGTGCCAGCACCTTGGACAGGAACTCCTACGAGCAGTACTTC; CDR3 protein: CASTLDRNSYEQYF
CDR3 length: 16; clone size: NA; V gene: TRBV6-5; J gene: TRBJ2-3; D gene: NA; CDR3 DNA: TGTGCCAGCAGTTACTCGATTTTTCCGGGGTCAGATACGCAGTATTTT; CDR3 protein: CASSYSIFPGSDTQYF
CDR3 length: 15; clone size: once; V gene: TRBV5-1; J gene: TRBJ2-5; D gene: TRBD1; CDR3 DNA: TGCGCCAGCAGCACCCTGACAGGGGGCTATGAGACCCAGTACTTC; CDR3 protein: CASSTLTGGYETQYF
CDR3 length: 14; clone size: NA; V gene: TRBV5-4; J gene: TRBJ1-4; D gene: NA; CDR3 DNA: TGTGCCAGCAGCTCACAGGGATGGCATGAAAAACTGTTTTTT; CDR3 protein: CASSSQGWHEKLFF
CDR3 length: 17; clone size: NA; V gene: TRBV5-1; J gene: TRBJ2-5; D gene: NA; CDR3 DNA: TGCGCCAGCAGCTTGGATGCGACAGGACGTTCCGGGGAGACCCAGTACTTC; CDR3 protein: CASSLDATGRSGETQYF
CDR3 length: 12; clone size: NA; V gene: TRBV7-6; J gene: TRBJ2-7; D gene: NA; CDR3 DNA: TGTGCCAGCAGCTGGGACGGCTACGAGCAGTACTTC; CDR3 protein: CASSWDGYEQYF